This is a list of T cell receptor beta chains from one sample in a study of yellow fever vaccine responses in identical twins. TCRdb used MiXCR to reprocess the RT-PCR reads, holding one entry per CDR3 protein. The sample comprises roughly 23,000 distinct CDR3 sequences, 60% to 80% of which are singletons, and under 5.5% rests with the top ten. The input for sequencing was T cells from blood (PBMCs), unsorted or a sorted subset (not recorded which), taken before or after yellow fever vaccination (not recorded which). The receptors derive from a woman aged 18 to 35 who received the yellow fever vaccine. Both conserved end residues are part of each CDR3. A D gene is named only where the DNA matches it firmly. Only part of the rows carry a size: once, few, many, or a class if the clone is expanded.

>TRBV25-1|TRBJ2-5|few|TRBD1
CASSDRGTGGSRYQETQYF
TGTGCCAGCAGTGATAGGGGGACAGGGGGAAGCAGGTACCAAGAGACCCAGTACTTC
>TRBV29-1|TRBJ2-7|-|-
CSVGSQTYEQYF
TGCAGCGTTGGTAGTCAGACCTACGAGCAGTACTTC
>TRBV19|TRBJ2-2|-|-
CASTTLRTKNTGELFF
TGTGCCAGTACCACCCTACGGACTAAGAACACCGGGGAGCTGTTTTTT
>TRBV6-4|TRBJ2-1|-|-
CASSDSTDHNEQFF
TGTGCCAGCAGTGACTCGACGGACCACAATGAGCAGTTCTTC
>TRBV7-9|TRBJ1-5|few|-
CASSLLDQQPQHF
TGTGCCAGCAGCTTACTCGACCAGCAGCCCCAGCATTTT
>TRBV2|TRBJ1-1|once|-
CASRTQGNTEAFF
TGTGCCAGCAGAACCCAGGGTAACACTGAAGCTTTCTTT
>TRBV6-5|TRBJ2-7|-|-
CASSSSRDFHYEQYF
TGTGCCAGCAGTTCGTCCCGGGACTTCCACTACGAGCAGTACTTC
>TRBV13|TRBJ1-2|-|TRBD1
CASSRGQGRYGYTF
TGTGCCAGCAGCCGCGGACAGGGCCGCTATGGCTACACCTTC
>TRBV27|TRBJ2-5|-|-
CASSLDAIQETQYF
TGTGCCAGCAGTTTAGACGCGATCCAGGAGACCCAGTACTTC
>TRBV4-1|TRBJ1-1|-|-
CASSQDGASMNTEAFF
TGCGCCAGCAGCCAAGACGGGGCCAGCATGAACACTGAAGCTTTCTTT
>TRBV13|TRBJ2-1|few|-
CASSYLKLGGTYNEQFF
TGTGCCAGCTCTTACCTAAAACTAGGCGGGACTTACAATGAGCAGTTCTTC
>TRBV28|TRBJ2-7|-|-
CASSFTGSGYEQYF
TGTGCCAGCAGTTTTACGGGGTCGGGGTACGAGCAGTACTTC
>TRBV11-1|TRBJ2-1|-|TRBD2
CASSFGGLNNEQFF
TGTGCCAGCAGCTTCGGGGGACTAAACAATGAGCAGTTCTTC
>TRBV25-1|TRBJ2-7|-|-
CASKGELGQYF
TGTGCCAGCAAAGGGGAATTAGGGCAGTACTTC
>TRBV24-1|TRBJ2-5|few|TRBD1
CATSDLYGDSLEETQYF
TGTGCCACCAGTGATTTGTACGGGGACAGCCTGGAAGAGACCCAGTACTTC
>TRBV5-5|TRBJ1-3|-|TRBD1
CASSSSGTGWLSGNTIYF
TGTGCCAGCAGCTCCTCCGGGACAGGGTGGTTAAGTGGAAACACCATATATTTT
>TRBV5-1|TRBJ1-1|few|-
CASSLGTMNTEAFF
TGCGCCAGCAGCTTGGGTACTATGAACACTGAAGCTTTCTTT
>TRBV29-1|TRBJ2-1|-|TRBD2
CSVASGTSKYNEQFF
TGCAGCGTTGCATCCGGGACTAGCAAATACAATGAGCAGTTCTTC
>TRBV29-1|TRBJ2-7|-|-
CSVNTVGSYEQYF
TGCAGCGTCAATACGGTGGGATCCTACGAGCAGTACTTC
>TRBV29-1|TRBJ1-2|-|-
CSVETPPNYGYTF
TGCAGCGTTGAGACACCGCCTAACTATGGCTACACCTTC
>TRBV11-2|TRBJ2-1|-|-
CASNEPLDDNEQFF
TGTGCCAGCAACGAACCCTTAGACGACAATGAGCAGTTCTTC